The 9 T cell receptor beta chains in this list originate from one sample, sequenced in a study of blood T cell repertoires in COVID-19. Sequencing used immunoSEQ multiplex PCR; TCRdb keeps in-frame clones, though not all of them. The top ten clones hold roughly 7% of a sample with about 300,000 clones, about 91% of them seen once. Material: peripheral blood. These receptors all stem from a young woman who had recovered from COVID-19.

The rearrangement links TRBV6-2 or TRBV6-3 to TRBJ2-7, with TRBD2 matching over 9 bases. The germline gives CDR1 MNHEY, CDR2 SVGEGT. J was trimmed by 3 bases and V by 4 bases; bases with no gene match: 1. CDR3 length equals 13 residues. Here the CDR3 reads CASSSRGGYEQYF. CDR3 in DNA: TGTGCCAGCAGTTCGCGGGGGGGCTACGAGCAGTACTTC.

The chain joins TRBV6-2 or TRBV6-3 to TRBJ2-7, with D possibly TRBD2 on 6 matching bases. The CDR3 contains 14 residues. V was cut by 6 bases and J by 4 bases, with 16 bases left in between. Germline V gene lookup returns CDR1 MNHEY and CDR2 SVGEGT. CDR3 sequence reads: CASSPGGAGYEQYF. The CDR3 DNA sequence: TGTGCCAGCAGCCCCGGAGGGGCCGGTTACGAGCAGTACTTC.

This sequence joins TRBV19 and TRBJ1-6; perhaps TRBD1 as D (5 bases). Trimming removed 7 bases at V and 2 bases at J, with 15 bases between. CDR1 is LNHDA and CDR2 is SQIVND in the germline V gene (reference sequence). CDR3 length equals 16 residues. For the CDR3, the DNA is TGTGCCAGTAAGGAGGGGTACGGCGCCTATAATTCACCCCTCCACTTT. This gives the protein CASKEGYGAYNSPLHF.

V and J are TRBV2 and TRBJ2-2; the match to TRBD2 covers 9 bases. Germline CDR1 reads SNHLY; CDR2 reads FYNNEI. V shed 7 bases, J shed 3 bases, and the junction held 6 bases outside the gene matches. The CDR3 extends over 15 amino acids. The CDR3 reads CASTVRGGDTGELFF. CDR3 sequence (DNA): TGTGCCAGCACCGTTCGCGGGGGGGACACCGGGGAGCTGTTTTTT.

This sequence joins TRBV2 and TRBJ2-3, with D tentatively TRBD1 (6 bases). V gave up 7 bases and J gave up 5 bases, with 13 bases separating them. The CDR3 covers 13 residues. CDR1 is SNHLY and CDR2 is FYNNEI in the germline V gene. The CDR3 reads CASNAQGEDTQYF. CDR3 bases: TGTGCCAGCAACGCACAGGGTGAAGATACGCAGTATTTT.

This chain uses TRBV29-1 with TRBJ1-1, with no clear D. Germline loops: CDR1 SQVTM, CDR2 ANQGSEA. This CDR3 region has 13 residues. V dropped 2 bases and J dropped 0 bases, with 7 bases sitting between them. For the CDR3, the DNA is TGCAGCGTTGAACGAGGGATGAACACTGAAGCTTTCTTT. Translation: CSVERGMNTEAFF.

The gene calls are TRBV4-1 and TRBJ2-1; TRBD2 matches at 15 bases. CDR3 length: 18 residues. Looked up from germline, CDR1 is MGHRA and CDR2 is YSYEKL. Trimming cost V 8 bases and J 0 bases; bases outside gene matches: 8. The CDR3 DNA follows: TGCGCCAGCCTTGGACTAGCGGGGGGGCGAAGCTCCTACAATGAGCAGTTCTTC. This encodes CASLGLAGGRSSYNEQFF.

J is TRBJ1-1 and V is TRBV27; D is undetermined. The V gene's germline CDR1 is MNHEY and CDR2 SMNVEV (reference sequence). The germline V and J ends were trimmed by 1 base and 5 bases, with 11 bases remaining between them. There are 14 residues in the CDR3. For the CDR3, the DNA is TGTGCCAGCAGTTTATACGGGGTCGGGACTGAAGCTTTCTTT. It yields the protein CASSLYGVGTEAFF.

V usage is TRBV9 and J usage is TRBJ2-1; D perhaps matches TRBD2 (6 bases). Trimming stripped 2 bases from V and 3 bases from J, with 12 bases between. The CDR3 has 15 amino acids. Germline CDR1 SGDLS, CDR2 YYNGEE. CDR3 sequence (DNA): TGTGCCAGCAGCGTCTCCCAGGACTACTACAATGAGCAGTTCTTC. This gives the protein CASSVSQDYYNEQFF. Based on the CDR3 plus reference TRBV9 and TRBJ2-1, the full variable domain is DSGVTQTPKHLITATGQRVTLRCSPRSGDLSVYWYQQSLDQGLQFLIQYYNGEERAKGNILERFSAQQFPDLHSELNLSSLELGDSALYFCASSVSQDYYNEQFFGPGTRLTVL.